This TCR beta chain was recovered during a study of blood T cells in healthy people across ages. Study in general: For every two T cells, template switching captured about one barcoded beta molecule.

Trimming shortened V by 2 bases and J by 0 bases, and 17 bases separated the two germline ends. The germline CDR1 and CDR2 sequences are LGHNA and YSLEER. The CDR3 consists of 17 residues. There are a few counts of this clonotype. A second PCR of about 6 to 12 cycles used a sample-barcoded 5' primer and a J-beta primer mix. Using its own MiXCR run on the 5' RACE reads, TCRdb lists one record per CDR3 protein. The sample shows fewer than 950,000 distinct CDR3 sequences, around 34% of them seen only once. The sequenced sample was blood. This chain uses TRBV4-3 with TRBJ2-7; D is tentatively TRBD1 or TRBD2 (5 bases each). The TCR sequence derives from a man younger than 35 in good health. The CDR3 DNA follows: TGCGCCAGCAGCCAATCTTTAACCGGGACCCACTCCTACGAGCAGTACTTC. Its translation: CASSQSLTGTHSYEQYF.